One sample yielded the 17 T cell receptor beta chains listed below, sequenced in a study of T cell responses to AZD1222 COVID-19 vaccine. Assay used: immunoSEQ multiplex PCR; TCRdb lists only in-frame clones, some missing. The profile shows 100,000 to 150,000 clones, roughly 91% of them singletons. Here the sequenced sample was peripheral blood, taken 28 days after the second AZD1222 dose. Receptors originate from an adult who received the AZD1222 COVID-19 vaccine.

The V gene is TRBV18, the J gene TRBJ2-7; D gene uncertain. V was cut by 8 bases and J by 2 bases, with 10 bases left in between. The CDR3 consists of 12 residues. Germline loops: CDR1 KGHSH, CDR2 LQKENI. The CDR3 region is CASHGSAYEQYF. The CDR3 nucleotides read TGTGCCAGCCATGGCTCCGCCTACGAGCAGTACTTC.

Written as DNA, the CDR3 is TGTGCCAGCAGTGAAGCGCTGAGGGACAGTAACACTGAAGCTTTCTTT. Residues: CASSEALRDSNTEAFF. The chain recombines TRBV6-1 with TRBJ1-1; 7 nucleotides agree with TRBD1. CDR3 length equals 16 residues. Looked up from germline, CDR1 is MNHNS and CDR2 is SASEGT. V trimming: 0 bases; J trimming: 2 bases; junction bases outside the gene matches: 6.

The V call is TRBV25-1, the J call TRBJ2-7, with D perhaps given as TRBD1 or TRBD2 (5 bases each). The CDR3 is 12 residues long. Germline CDR1 MGHDK, CDR2 SYGVNS. Trimming shortened V by 9 bases and J by 0 bases, and 9 bases separated the two germline ends. The CDR3 DNA reads as TGTGCCAGTGGGACGGTCTCCTACGAGCAGTACTTC. The encoded protein is CASGTVSYEQYF.

This chain joins TRBV21-1 and TRBJ2-1; no DNA check was done on the table's D call, TRBD1. TRBV21-1 is a listed pseudogene. The CDR3 has 13 residues. The DNA of the CDR3 is TGTGCCAGCAGCAAGGGGACAGACAATGAGCAGTTCTTC. Protein product: CASSKGTDNEQFF.

The chain combines TRBV6-5 with TRBJ1-4, with D maybe TRBD1 (5 bases). CDR1 is MNHEY, CDR2 SVGAGI, per germline. CDR3 size: 16 residues. V was trimmed by 2 bases and J by 5 bases, leaving 15 bases between them. CDR3: CASSYTWGRINEKLFF. The CDR3 DNA is TGTGCCAGCAGTTACACCTGGGGACGGATAAATGAAAAACTGTTTTTT.

The CDR3 sequence: CASSVAAGGNGYGYTF. The CDR3, as DNA: TGTGCCAGCAGCGTAGCAGCCGGGGGTAATGGCTATGGCTACACCTTC. The chain employs TRBV9 and TRBJ1-2, with a weak D call TRBD1 (5 bases). V was shortened by 0 bases and J by 4 bases, with 16 bases between the two germline ends. Germline V gene lookup returns CDR1 SGDLS and CDR2 YYNGEE. The CDR3 totals 16 residues.

The chain is built from TRBV3-1 (or the pseudogene TRBV3-2) and TRBJ1-1; a possible D gene is TRBD1 (5 bases). Germline-derived CDR1 and CDR2 are LGHDT and YNNKEL (reference sequence). Trimming removed 2 bases from V and 4 bases from J, with 11 bases in between. This CDR3 spans 14 amino acids. CDR3 sequence reads: CASSQPGKGTEAFF. For the CDR3, the DNA is TGTGCCAGCAGCCAACCAGGGAAGGGCACTGAAGCTTTCTTT.

This clone was detected only a few times. V usage is TRBV9 and J usage is TRBJ2-2, with a possible D match to TRBD2 (5 bases). The CDR3 runs 15 residues. V was pared by 5 bases and J by 0 bases, with 11 bases between. CDR1 is SGDLS and CDR2 is YYNGEE in the germline V gene. CDR3 amino acids: CASRAGRANTGELFF. CDR3 bases: TGTGCCAGCAGGGCGGGCAGAGCGAACACCGGGGAGCTGTTTTTT.

CDR3 bases: TGTGCCAGCAGTGGGGCCGAGTACAATGAGCAGTTCTTC. Amino acids: CASSGAEYNEQFF. The chain joins TRBV2 to TRBJ2-1; D is unresolved. The CDR3 sequence is 13 residues long. Per the germline V gene, CDR1 is SNHLY and CDR2 is FYNNEI. Trimming left V 4 bases short and J 4 bases short, with 8 bases between.

This clone was detected once. This chain uses TRBV5-1 with TRBJ1-2, with a possible D match to TRBD1 (6 bases). In germline, CDR1 is SGHRS, CDR2 YFSETQ. Deletions cut 1 base from V and 0 bases from J, with 13 bases between. The CDR3 covers 16 residues. CDR3 sequence (DNA): TGCGCCAGCAGCTTGCAGGGGCGCCTCACTAACTATGGCTACACCTTC. Translating it yields CASSLQGRLTNYGYTF.

The V gene is TRBV5-1, the J gene TRBJ2-7; a possible D gene is TRBD2 (6 bases). The CDR3 is 14 residues long. With 3 bases removed from V and 0 bases from J, the gap between germline ends came to 10 bases. The germline gives CDR1 SGHRS, CDR2 YFSETQ. The CDR3 nucleotides read TGCGCCAGCAGCTCGGCGGGATACTCCTACGAGCAGTACTTC. It specifies CASSSAGYSYEQYF.

This clone was seen a handful of times. The CDR3 DNA sequence: TGTGCCAGCAGCGTAGGAATTGGGACAGGGAACACTGAAGCTTTCTTT. Translating it yields CASSVGIGTGNTEAFF. The chain recombines TRBV9 with TRBJ1-1; 8 nucleotides align to TRBD1. CDR1 is SGDLS, CDR2 YYNGEE, per germline. Germline trimming cut 0 bases from V and 1 base from J; bases unmatched to any gene: 5. This CDR3 is 16 amino acids long.

V usage is TRBV5-1 and J usage is TRBJ2-7; D gene ambiguous. V lost 4 bases to trimming and J lost 0 bases, with 17 bases between them. Germline V gives CDR1 SGHRS, CDR2 YFSETQ. The CDR3 loop spans 16 amino acids. The CDR3 reads CASSPQGAQLSYEQYF. The CDR3 DNA follows: TGCGCCAGCAGCCCCCAAGGAGCTCAACTCTCCTACGAGCAGTACTTC.

The chain carries TRBV7-9 and TRBJ2-1; 7 bases are shared with TRBD2. Germline loops: CDR1 SEHNR, CDR2 FQNEAQ (reference sequence). This CDR3 comprises 14 residues. The ends lost 4 bases at V and 7 bases at J; junction bases unmatched: 7. CDR3 in amino acids: CASSYKAGNNEQFF. DNA of the CDR3: TGTGCCAGCAGCTATAAAGCGGGAAATAATGAGCAGTTCTTC.

The rearrangement joins TRBV12-5 to TRBJ2-1; 11 bases are a match to TRBD2. There are 17 residues in the CDR3. CDR1 and CDR2 from the germline V gene are LGHNT and FRNRAP. V was pared by 1 base and J by 3 bases, with 5 bases of the junction left unmatched. The CDR3 reads CASGLGLAGGVYNEQFF. CDR3 nucleotides: TGTGCTAGTGGTTTGGGATTAGCGGGAGGGGTCTACAATGAGCAGTTCTTC. The full variable domain, in which reference TRBV12-5 and TRBJ2-1 provide the parts outside the CDR3, is DARVTQTPRHKVTEMGQEVTMRCQPILGHNTVFWYRQTMMQGLELLAYFRNRAPLDDSGMPKDRFSAEMPDATLATLKIQPSEPRDSAVYFCASGLGLAGGVYNEQFFGPGTRLTVL.

V is TRBV30 and J is TRBJ1-2; possible D gene TRBD1, 5 bases. The CDR3 spans 15 residues. The germline V gene has CDR1 GTSNPN and CDR2 SVGIG (reference sequence). Trimming cost V 3 bases and J 6 bases, with 20 bases left between them. The CDR3 region has the DNA TGTGCCTGGAGCGGAATCGGGACCTCGAGGAATGGCTACACCTTC. It specifies CAWSGIGTSRNGYTF. Full variable domain (remainder filled in from reference TRBV30 and TRBJ1-2): SQTIHQWPATLVQPVGSPLSLECTVEGTSNPNLYWYRQAAGRGLQLLFYSVGIGQISSEVPQNLSASRPQDRQFILSSKKLLLSDSGFYLCAWSGIGTSRNGYTFGSGTRLTVV.

The chain employs TRBV28 and TRBJ2-7; D is perhaps TRBD2 (6 bases). Germline V CDR1 and CDR2: MDHEN, SYDVKM. Between the trimmed V and J ends, which lost 2 bases and 3 bases, there was a span of 11 bases. The CDR3 runs 14 residues. DNA for the CDR3: TGTGCCAGCAGTTTAAGGCAGGGAGGCTACGAGCAGTACTTC. Protein: CASSLRQGGYEQYF.